This TCR beta chain is drawn from a study of identical twins. This clonotype appeared a few times. TCRdb processed the 5' RACE reads anew with MiXCR; each CDR3 protein has one entry. This sample has fewer than 350,000 distinct CDR3 sequences, with about 8.3% found just once. The CDR3 covers 14 residues. V was cut by 6 bases and J by 2 bases, with 12 bases left in between. Germline V CDR1 and CDR2: MDHEN, SYDVKM. These data were also reused for a study on yellow fever vaccine responses in identical twins. That paper adds: As reported, the vaccine T cell response of twins seemed partly convergent and partly personalized.

The chain is built from TRBV28 and TRBJ2-3; D perhaps matches TRBD2 (5 bases). This receptor was identified in a woman younger than 30 in good health. Material for sequencing was memory (CD45RO+) T cells sorted from blood. CDR3 in amino acids: CASRSPGDTDTQYF. Written as DNA, the CDR3 is TGTGCCAGCAGATCGCCCGGGGACACAGATACGCAGTATTTT.